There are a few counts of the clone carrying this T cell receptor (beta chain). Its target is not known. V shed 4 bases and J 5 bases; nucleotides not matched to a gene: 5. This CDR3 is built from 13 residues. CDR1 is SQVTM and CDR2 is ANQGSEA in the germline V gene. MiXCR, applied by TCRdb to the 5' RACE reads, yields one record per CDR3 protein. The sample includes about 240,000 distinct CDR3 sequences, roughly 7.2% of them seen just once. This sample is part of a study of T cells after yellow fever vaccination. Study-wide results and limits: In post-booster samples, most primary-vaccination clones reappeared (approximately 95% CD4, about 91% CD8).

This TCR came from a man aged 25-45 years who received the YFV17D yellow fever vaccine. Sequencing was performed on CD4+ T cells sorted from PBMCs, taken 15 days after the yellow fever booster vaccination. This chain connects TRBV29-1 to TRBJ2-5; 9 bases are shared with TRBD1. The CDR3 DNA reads TGCAGCGTTGCGGAAGGGACAGGGGAGACCCAGTACTTC. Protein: CSVAEGTGETQYF.